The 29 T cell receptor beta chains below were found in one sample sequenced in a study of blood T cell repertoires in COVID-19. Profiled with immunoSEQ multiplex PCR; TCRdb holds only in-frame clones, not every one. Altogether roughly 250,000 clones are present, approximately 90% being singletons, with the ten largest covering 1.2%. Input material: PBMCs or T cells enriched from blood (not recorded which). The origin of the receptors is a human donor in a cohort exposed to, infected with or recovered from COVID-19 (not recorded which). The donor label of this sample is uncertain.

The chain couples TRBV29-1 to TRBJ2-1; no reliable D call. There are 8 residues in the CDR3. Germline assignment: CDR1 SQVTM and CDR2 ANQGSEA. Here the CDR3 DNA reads TGCATCTTGAGTGAGCAGTTCTTC. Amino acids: CILSEQFF.

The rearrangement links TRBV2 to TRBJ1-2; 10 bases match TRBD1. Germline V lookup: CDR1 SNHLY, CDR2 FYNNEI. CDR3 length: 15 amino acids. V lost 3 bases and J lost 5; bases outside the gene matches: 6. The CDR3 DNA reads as TGTGCCAGCAGTGACGCTGGACAGGGGGATTATGGCTACACCTTC. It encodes CASSDAGQGDYGYTF.

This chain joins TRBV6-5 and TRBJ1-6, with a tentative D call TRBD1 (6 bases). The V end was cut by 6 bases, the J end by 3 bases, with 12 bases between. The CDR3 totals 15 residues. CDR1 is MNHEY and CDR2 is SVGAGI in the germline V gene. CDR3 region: CASSRHRVYNSPLHF. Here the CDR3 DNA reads TGTGCCAGCAGCCGTCACAGGGTCTATAATTCACCCCTCCACTTT.

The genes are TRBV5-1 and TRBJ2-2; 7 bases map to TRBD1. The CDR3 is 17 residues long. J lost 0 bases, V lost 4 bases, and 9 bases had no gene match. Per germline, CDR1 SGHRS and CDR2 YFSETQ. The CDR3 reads CASSVTGVITNTGELFF. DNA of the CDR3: TGCGCCAGCAGCGTAACAGGGGTCATCACGAACACCGGGGAGCTGTTTTTT.

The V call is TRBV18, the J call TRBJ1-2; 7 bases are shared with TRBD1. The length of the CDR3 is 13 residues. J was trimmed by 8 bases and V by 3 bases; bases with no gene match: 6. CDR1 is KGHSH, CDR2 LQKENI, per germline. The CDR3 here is CASSPDRVGGYTF. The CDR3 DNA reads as TGTGCCAGCTCACCTGACAGGGTGGGAGGCTACACCTTC. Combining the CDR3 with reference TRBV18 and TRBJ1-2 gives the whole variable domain NAGVMQNPRHLVRRRGQEARLRCSPMKGHSHVYWYRQLPEEGLKFMVYLQKENIIDESGMPKERFSAEFPKEGPSILRIQQVVRGDSAAYFCASSPDRVGGYTFGSGTRLTVV.

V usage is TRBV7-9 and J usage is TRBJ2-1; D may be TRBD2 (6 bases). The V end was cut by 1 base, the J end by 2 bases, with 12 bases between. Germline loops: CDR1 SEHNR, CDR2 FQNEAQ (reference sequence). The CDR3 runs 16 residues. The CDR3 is CASSLGGAGPYNEQFF. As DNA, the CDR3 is TGTGCCAGCAGCTTAGGCGGGGCAGGGCCCTACAATGAGCAGTTCTTC.

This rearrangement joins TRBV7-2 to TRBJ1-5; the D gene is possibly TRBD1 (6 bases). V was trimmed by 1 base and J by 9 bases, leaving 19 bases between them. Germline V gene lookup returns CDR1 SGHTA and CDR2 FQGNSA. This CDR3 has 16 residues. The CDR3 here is CASSLEGQGSLGPQHF. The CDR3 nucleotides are TGTGCCAGCAGCTTAGAGGGCCAGGGGAGTCTCGGGCCCCAGCATTTT.

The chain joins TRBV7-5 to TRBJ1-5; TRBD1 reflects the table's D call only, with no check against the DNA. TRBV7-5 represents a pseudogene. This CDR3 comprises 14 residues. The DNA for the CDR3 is TGTGCCAGAAGTAGGACAGGGCCGGCTCAGCCCCAGCATTTT. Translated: CARSRTGPAQPQHF.

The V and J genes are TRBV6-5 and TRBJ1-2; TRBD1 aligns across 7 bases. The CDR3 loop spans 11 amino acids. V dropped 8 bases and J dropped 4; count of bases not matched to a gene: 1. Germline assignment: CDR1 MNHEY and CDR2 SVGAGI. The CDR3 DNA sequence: TGTGCCAGCGCAGGGGGCTATGGCTACACCTTC. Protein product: CASAGGYGYTF.

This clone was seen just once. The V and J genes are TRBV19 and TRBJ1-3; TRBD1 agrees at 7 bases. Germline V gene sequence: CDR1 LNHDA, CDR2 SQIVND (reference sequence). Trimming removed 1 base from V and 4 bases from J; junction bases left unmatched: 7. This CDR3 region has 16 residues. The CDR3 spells CASSIARHRGGNTIYF. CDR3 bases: TGTGCCAGTAGTATAGCCCGACACAGGGGCGGAAACACCATATATTTT. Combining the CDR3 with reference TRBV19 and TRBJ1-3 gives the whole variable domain DGGITQSPKYLFRKEGQNVTLSCEQNLNHDAMYWYRQDPGQGLRLIYYSQIVNDFQKGDIAEGYSVSREKKESFPLTVTSAQKNPTAFYLCASSIARHRGGNTIYFGEGSWLTVV.

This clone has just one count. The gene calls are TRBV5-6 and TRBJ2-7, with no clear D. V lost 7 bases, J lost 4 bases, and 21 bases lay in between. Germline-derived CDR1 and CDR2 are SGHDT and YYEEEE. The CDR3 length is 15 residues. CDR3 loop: CASGGNGPGSYEQYF. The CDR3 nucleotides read TGTGCCAGCGGCGGTAATGGCCCTGGTTCTTACGAGCAGTACTTC.

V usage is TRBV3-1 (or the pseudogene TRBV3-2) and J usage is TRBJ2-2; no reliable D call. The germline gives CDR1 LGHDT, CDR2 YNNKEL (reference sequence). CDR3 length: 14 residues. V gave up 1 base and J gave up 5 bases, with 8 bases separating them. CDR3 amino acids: CASSQGAATGELFF. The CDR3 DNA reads TGTGCCAGCAGCCAAGGGGCAGCAACCGGGGAGCTGTTTTTT.

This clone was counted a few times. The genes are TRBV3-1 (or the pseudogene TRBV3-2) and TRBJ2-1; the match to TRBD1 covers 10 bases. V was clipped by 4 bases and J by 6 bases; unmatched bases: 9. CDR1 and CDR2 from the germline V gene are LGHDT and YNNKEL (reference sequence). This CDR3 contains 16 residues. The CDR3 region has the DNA TGTGCCAGCAGCCGGGGAACCGGGACAGGGGCCAATGAGCAGTTCTTC. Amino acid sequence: CASSRGTGTGANEQFF.

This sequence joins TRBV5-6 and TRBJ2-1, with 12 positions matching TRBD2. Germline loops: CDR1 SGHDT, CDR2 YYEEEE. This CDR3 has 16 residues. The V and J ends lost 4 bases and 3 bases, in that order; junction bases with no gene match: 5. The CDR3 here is CASSRLAGASYNEQFF. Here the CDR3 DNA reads TGTGCCAGCAGCAGACTAGCGGGGGCGAGCTACAATGAGCAGTTCTTC.

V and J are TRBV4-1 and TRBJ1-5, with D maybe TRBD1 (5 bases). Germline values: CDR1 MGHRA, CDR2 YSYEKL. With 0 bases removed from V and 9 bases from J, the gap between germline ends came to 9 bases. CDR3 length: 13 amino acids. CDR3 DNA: TGCGCCAGCAGCCAAGATCAGGGCGGGCCCCAGCATTTT. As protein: CASSQDQGGPQHF.

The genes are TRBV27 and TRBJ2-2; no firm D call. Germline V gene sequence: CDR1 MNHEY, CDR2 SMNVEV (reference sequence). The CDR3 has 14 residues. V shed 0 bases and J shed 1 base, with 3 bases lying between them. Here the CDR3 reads CASSLSRNTGELFF. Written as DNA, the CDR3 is TGTGCCAGCAGTTTATCTCGGAACACCGGGGAGCTGTTTTTT.

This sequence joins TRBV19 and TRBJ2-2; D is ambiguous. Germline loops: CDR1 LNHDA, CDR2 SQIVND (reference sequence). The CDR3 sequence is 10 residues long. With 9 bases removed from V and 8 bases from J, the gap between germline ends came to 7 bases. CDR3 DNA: TGTGCCAGCGAGTTTGGGGAGCTGTTTTTT. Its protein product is CASEFGELFF.

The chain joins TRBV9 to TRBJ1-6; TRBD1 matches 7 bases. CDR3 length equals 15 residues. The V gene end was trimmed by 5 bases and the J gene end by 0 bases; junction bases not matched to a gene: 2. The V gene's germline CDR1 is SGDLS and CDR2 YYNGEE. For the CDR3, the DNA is TGTGCCAGCAGTCCAGGGGGCTCCTATAATTCACCCCTCCACTTT. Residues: CASSPGGSYNSPLHF.

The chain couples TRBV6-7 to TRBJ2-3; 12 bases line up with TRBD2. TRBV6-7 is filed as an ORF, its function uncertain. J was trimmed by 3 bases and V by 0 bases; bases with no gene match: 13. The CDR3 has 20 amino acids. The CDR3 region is CASSYSRMTSGGPKTDTQYF. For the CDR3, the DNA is TGTGCCAGCAGTTACTCGAGGATGACTAGCGGGGGCCCGAAAACAGATACGCAGTATTTT.

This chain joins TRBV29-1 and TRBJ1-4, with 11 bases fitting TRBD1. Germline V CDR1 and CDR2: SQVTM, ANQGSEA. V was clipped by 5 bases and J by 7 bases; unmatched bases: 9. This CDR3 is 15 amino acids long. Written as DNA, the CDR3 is TGCAGCGTTAAAATTTCCGGGACAGGGGGTGAAAAACTGTTTTTT. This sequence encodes CSVKISGTGGEKLFF.

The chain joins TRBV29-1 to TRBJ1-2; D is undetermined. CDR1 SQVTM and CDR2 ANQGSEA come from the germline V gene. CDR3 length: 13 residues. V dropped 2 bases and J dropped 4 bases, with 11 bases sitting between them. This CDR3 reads CSVENPGGYGYTF. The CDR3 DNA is TGCAGCGTTGAAAATCCAGGAGGCTATGGCTACACCTTC.

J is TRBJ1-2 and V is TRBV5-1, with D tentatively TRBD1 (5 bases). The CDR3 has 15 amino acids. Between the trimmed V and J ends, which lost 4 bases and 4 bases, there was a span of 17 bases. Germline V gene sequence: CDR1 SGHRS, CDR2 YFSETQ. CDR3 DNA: TGCGCCAGCAGCGCGGGAGGGGCGGTAGGCTATGGCTACACCTTC. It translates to CASSAGGAVGYGYTF.

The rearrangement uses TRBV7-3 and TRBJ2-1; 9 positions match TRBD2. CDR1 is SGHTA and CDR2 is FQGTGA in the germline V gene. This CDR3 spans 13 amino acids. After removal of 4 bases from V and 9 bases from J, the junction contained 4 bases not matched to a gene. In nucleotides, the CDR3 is TGTGCCAGCAGCTCCGGTAGCGGGGGTGAGCAGTTCTTC. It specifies CASSSGSGGEQFF.

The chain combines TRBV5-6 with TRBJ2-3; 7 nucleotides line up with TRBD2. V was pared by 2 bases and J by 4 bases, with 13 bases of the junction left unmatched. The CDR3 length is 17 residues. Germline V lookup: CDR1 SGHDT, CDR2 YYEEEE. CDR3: CASSFEARLAWPDTQYF. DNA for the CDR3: TGTGCCAGCAGCTTCGAAGCTCGACTAGCTTGGCCAGATACGCAGTATTTT.

The CDR3 coding sequence is TGTGCCAGCAGCCAAGATGGGACTAGCGGGGAAGAGACCCAGTACTTC. It translates to CASSQDGTSGEETQYF. This chain links TRBV3-1 (or the pseudogene TRBV3-2) with TRBJ2-5; 13 positions match TRBD2. The CDR3 consists of 16 residues. The J segment lost 3 bases and the V segment lost 0 bases, leaving 1 base of the junction unmatched. Germline-derived CDR1 and CDR2 are LGHDT and YNNKEL (reference sequence).

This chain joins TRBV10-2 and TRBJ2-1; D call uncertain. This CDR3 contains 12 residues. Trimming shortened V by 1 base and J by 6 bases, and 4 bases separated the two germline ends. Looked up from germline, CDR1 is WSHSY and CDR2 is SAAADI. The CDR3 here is CASSEYGNEQFF. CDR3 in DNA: TGCGCCAGCAGTGAGTACGGCAATGAGCAGTTCTTC.

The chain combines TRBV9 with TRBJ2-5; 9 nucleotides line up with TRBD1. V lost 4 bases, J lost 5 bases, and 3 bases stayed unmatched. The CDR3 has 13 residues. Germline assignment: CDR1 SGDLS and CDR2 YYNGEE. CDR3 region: CASSWGTGETQYF. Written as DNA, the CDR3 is TGTGCCAGCAGCTGGGGGACAGGGGAGACCCAGTACTTC.

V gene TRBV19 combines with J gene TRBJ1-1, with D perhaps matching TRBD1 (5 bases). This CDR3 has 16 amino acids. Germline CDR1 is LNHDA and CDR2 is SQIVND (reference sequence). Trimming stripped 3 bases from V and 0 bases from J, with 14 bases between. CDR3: CASSIGWDFMNTEAFF. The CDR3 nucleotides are TGTGCCAGTAGTATTGGTTGGGACTTCATGAACACTGAAGCTTTCTTT.

The DNA of the CDR3 is TGTGCCAGCAGTGAATGGGGGTTGACTAGCGGGGGTCAATCCTACGAGCAGTACTTC. It translates to CASSEWGLTSGGQSYEQYF. The genes are TRBV2 and TRBJ2-7; 12 bases agree with TRBD2. This CDR3 comprises 19 residues. V shed 2 bases and J 1 base; nucleotides not matched to a gene: 12. Per germline, CDR1 SNHLY and CDR2 FYNNEI.